Listed below are T cell receptor beta chains from one sample, sequenced in a study of cytomegalovirus exposure and HLA in healthy donors. TCRdb keeps only in-frame clones here, not all; method: immunoSEQ multiplex PCR. This table holds 100,000 to 150,000 clones, approximately 70% found once. The sequenced material came from PBMCs. The receptor source for this set is a man in his sixties in good health and CMV-seropositive. Each CDR3 is given with its conserved first and last residue. A D gene is named only where the DNA matches it firmly. Clone size is not always given. Where it is, it says once, few, many or a class for expanded clones.

>TRBV5-1|.|TRBJ1-2|.
TGCGCCAGCAGCTTGGGTGGTCAGAACTATGGCTACACCTTC
CASSLGGQNYGYTF
>TRBV6-1|few|TRBJ2-6|TRBD1
TGTGCCAGCAGTGGTGGGACAGCCCCTGGGGCCAACGTCCTGACTTTC
CASSGGTAPGANVLTF
>TRBV7-9|.|TRBJ1-3|TRBD1
TGTGCCAGCAGCGCCGGACAGGGGGCAACTGGAAACACCATATATTTT
CASSAGQGATGNTIYF
>TRBV7-4|.|TRBJ2-3|.
TGTGCCAGCAGCCAACCGAGACTGACGCACGCTACGCAGTATTTT
CASSQPRLTHATQYF
>TRBV5-1|.|TRBJ1-1|TRBD1
TGCGCCAGCAGCGTGGCCGGGACAGGAGTCGGAGCTTTCTTT
CASSVAGTGVGAFF
>TRBV5-5|.|TRBJ2-1|.
TGTGCCAGCAGCTTGGACGGGGGCTCCTACAATGAGCAGTTCTTC
CASSLDGGSYNEQFF
>TRBV7-8|.|TRBJ1-2|TRBD1
TGTGCCAGCAGCGAAACGGACAGGGGAGGCTACACCTTC
CASSETDRGGYTF
>TRBV7-8|.|TRBJ2-7|TRBD1
TGTGCCAGCAGCCCCTGGACAGGGTCCAGCTCGCAGTACTTC
CASSPWTGSSSQYF
>TRBV5-4|.|TRBJ1-1|TRBD1
TGTGCCAGCAGCCAATTAACAGGGGTGAACACTGAAGCTTTCTTT
CASSQLTGVNTEAFF
>TRBV10-3|few|TRBJ2-7|.
TGTGCCATCAGTGAATCGGGACTCAACTACGAGCAGTACTTC
CAISESGLNYEQYF
>TRBV10-1|.|TRBJ1-2|.
TGCGCCAGCAGTAACGGGACATACAATGGCTACACCTTC
CASSNGTYNGYTF
>TRBV27|.|TRBJ2-5|TRBD2
TGTGCCAGCAGTGGACTAGCGGCCGACCAAGAGACCCAGTACTTC
CASSGLAADQETQYF
>TRBV4-2|.|TRBJ1-5|.
TGTGCCAGCAGCCAAAGGTCGGGGGAACAGCCCCAGCATTTT
CASSQRSGEQPQHF
>TRBV18|.|TRBJ2-5|.
TGTGCCAGCTCACCAGGACAGGGAGGGGAGACCCAGTACTTC
CASSPGQGGETQYF
>TRBV30|.|TRBJ1-6|.
TGTGCCTGGAGTGTACGGGGGTCCCTTAATTCACCCCTCCACTTT
CAWSVRGSLNSPLHF
>TRBV4-1|.|TRBJ1-5|TRBD1
TGCGCCATCAATGGGTGTAAGTTGTATACAGGGGCTAGCAATCAGCCCCAGCATTTT
CAINGCKLYTGASNQPQHF
>TRBV4-1|.|TRBJ2-1|TRBD2
TGCGCCAGCAGCCAAGGTTCGGGGGGGGCCTCTCATGAGCAGTTCTTC
CASSQGSGGASHEQFF
>TRBV2|.|TRBJ1-2|.
TGTGCCAGCAGGGCTGGGAGGGCGGGCTATGGCTACACCTTC
CASRAGRAGYGYTF
>TRBV5-1|few|TRBJ1-1|.
TGCGCCAGCAGCTTGATAAAGGAGGGCACTGAAGCTTTCTTT
CASSLIKEGTEAFF
>TRBV5-1|.|TRBJ2-1|.
TGCGCCAGCAGCTCGGGACTCCCCCTGGGGAATGAGCAGTTCTTC
CASSSGLPLGNEQFF
>TRBV30|few|TRBJ2-5|.
TGTGCCTGGACCCCCCACAGGGATGAGACCCAGTACTTC
CAWTPHRDETQYF
>TRBV4-1|.|TRBJ2-5|TRBD1
TGCGCCAGCAGCCAAACCGCCGGGGACAGAGAGACCCAGTACTTC
CASSQTAGDRETQYF